The present TCR beta chain was sequenced within a study of OX40 agonist ivuxolimab in advanced cancers. Study details: Ivuxolimab was administered intravenously to patients at 0.01 to 10 mg/kg every 2 weeks.

Per the germline V gene, CDR1 is MDHEN and CDR2 is SYDVKM. The CDR3 extends over 15 amino acids. V was clipped by 2 bases and J by 0 bases, with 7 bases between them. TCRdb's table, derived via immunoSEQ multiplex PCR, lists solely in-frame clones and lacks some. The profile shows 30,000 to 45,000 clones, under 85% of them singletons. V is TRBV28 and J is TRBJ1-4; D is undetermined. The sequences come from CD4+ or CD8+ T cells sorted from blood, collected in a trial of the OX40 agonist ivuxolimab. The source is an adult with an advanced solid tumor such as melanoma, head and neck, liver or kidney cancer. In DNA, the CDR3 is TGTGCCAGCAGTTTAGGTTCCACAACTAATGAAAAACTGTTTTTT. Translated, it gives CASSLGSTTNEKLFF.